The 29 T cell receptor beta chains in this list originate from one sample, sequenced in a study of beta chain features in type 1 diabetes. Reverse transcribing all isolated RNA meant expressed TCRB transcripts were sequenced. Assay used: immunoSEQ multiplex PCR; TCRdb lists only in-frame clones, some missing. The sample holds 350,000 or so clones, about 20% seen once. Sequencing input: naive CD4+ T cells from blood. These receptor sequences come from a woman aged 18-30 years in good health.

CDR3 residues: CASSLDLGGNEQFF. The CDR3 DNA follows: TGTGCCAGCAGCTTAGACCTCGGGGGCAATGAGCAGTTCTTC. This rearrangement joins TRBV7-9 to TRBJ2-1, with TRBD2 as a possible D gene (6 bases). The V gene's germline CDR1 is SEHNR and CDR2 FQNEAQ (reference sequence). The CDR3 sequence is 14 residues long. V shed 1 base and J shed 6 bases, with 10 bases lying between them.

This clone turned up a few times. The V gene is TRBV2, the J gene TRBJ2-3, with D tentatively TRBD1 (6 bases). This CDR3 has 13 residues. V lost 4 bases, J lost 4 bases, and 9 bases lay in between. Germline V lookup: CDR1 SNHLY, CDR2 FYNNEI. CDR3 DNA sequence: TGTGCCAGCAGTGGACAGGTCTCAGATACGCAGTATTTT. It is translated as CASSGQVSDTQYF.

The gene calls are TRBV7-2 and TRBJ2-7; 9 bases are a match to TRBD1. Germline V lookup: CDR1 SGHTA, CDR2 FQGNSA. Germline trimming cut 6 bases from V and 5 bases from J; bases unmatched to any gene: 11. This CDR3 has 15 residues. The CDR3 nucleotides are TGTGCCAGCAGTTCTGGGGGACAGGGTTATCACGAGCAGTACTTC. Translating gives CASSSGGQGYHEQYF.

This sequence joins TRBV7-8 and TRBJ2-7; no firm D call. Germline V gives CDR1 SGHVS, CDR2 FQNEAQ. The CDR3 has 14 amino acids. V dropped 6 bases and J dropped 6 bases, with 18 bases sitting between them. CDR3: CASSLRSVLSEQYF. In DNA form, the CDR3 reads TGTGCCAGCAGTTTACGATCGGTCTTAAGCGAGCAGTACTTC.

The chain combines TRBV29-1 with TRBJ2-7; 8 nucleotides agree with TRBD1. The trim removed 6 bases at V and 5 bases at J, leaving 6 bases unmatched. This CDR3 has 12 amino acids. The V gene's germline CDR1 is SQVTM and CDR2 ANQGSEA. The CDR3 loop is CSVRQGSNEQYF. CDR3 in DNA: TGCAGCGTAAGACAGGGGAGTAACGAGCAGTACTTC.

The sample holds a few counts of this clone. The CDR3 bases are TGTGCCAGCACCTCGGATAGGAGATCTAGCTCTGGAAACACCATATATTTT. It codes for CASTSDRRSSSGNTIYF. This chain links TRBV7-9 with TRBJ1-3; D is undetermined. The V end was cut by 7 bases, the J end by 0 bases, with 19 bases between. This CDR3 has 17 residues. The germline CDR1 and CDR2 sequences are SEHNR and FQNEAQ (reference sequence).

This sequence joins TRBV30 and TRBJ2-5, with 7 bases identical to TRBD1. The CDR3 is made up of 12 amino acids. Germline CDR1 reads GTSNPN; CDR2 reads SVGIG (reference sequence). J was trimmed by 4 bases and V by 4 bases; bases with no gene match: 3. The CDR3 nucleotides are TGTGCCTGGAATACAGGGGTAGAGACCCAGTACTTC. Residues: CAWNTGVETQYF.

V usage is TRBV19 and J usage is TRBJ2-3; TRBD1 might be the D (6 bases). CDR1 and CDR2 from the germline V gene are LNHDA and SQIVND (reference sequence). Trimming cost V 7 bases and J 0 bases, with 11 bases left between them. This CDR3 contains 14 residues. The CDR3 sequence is CASTADSSTDTQYF. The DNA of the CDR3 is TGTGCCAGTACAGCGGACAGTAGCACAGATACGCAGTATTTT.

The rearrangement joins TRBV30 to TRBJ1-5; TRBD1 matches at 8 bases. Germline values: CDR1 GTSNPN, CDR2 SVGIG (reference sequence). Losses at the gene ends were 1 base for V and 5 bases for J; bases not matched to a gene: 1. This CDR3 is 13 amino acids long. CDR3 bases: TGTGCCTGGAGTGCGACAGGGGATCAGCCCCAGCATTTT. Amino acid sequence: CAWSATGDQPQHF.

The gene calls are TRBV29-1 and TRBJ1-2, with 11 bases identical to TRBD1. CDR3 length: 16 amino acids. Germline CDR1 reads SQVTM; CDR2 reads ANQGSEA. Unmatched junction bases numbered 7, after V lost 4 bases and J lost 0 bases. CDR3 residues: CSVGYRTGGPNYGYTF. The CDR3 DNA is TGCAGCGTTGGTTACAGGACAGGGGGCCCTAACTATGGCTACACCTTC.

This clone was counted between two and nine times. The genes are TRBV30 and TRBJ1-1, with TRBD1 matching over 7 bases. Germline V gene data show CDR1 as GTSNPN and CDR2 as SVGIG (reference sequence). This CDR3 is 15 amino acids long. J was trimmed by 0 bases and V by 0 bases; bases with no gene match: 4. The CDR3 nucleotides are TGTGCCTGGAGTGTACAAGGGACAGTGAACACTGAAGCTTTCTTT. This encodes CAWSVQGTVNTEAFF.

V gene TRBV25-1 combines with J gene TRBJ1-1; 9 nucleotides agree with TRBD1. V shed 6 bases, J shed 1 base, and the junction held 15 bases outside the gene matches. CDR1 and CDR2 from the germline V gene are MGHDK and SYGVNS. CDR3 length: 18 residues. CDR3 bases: TGTGCCAGCAGCCTCACCGGAATGGACAGGGGCTCGAACACTGAAGCTTTCTTT. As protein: CASSLTGMDRGSNTEAFF.

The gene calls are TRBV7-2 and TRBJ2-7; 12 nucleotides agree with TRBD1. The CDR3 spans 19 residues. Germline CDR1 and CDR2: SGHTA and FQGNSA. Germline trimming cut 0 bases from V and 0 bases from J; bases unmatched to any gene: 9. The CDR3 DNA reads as TGTGCCAGCAGCTTAGCGCGGGACAGGGGGCCTTCTTACTCCTACGAGCAGTACTTC. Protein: CASSLARDRGPSYSYEQYF.

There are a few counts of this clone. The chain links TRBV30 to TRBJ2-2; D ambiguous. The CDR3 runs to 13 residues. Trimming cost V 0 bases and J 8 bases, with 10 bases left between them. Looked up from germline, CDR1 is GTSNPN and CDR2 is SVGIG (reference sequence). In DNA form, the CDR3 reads TGTGCCTGGAGTGTACTATCCTCGGGGGAGCTGTTTTTT. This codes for CAWSVLSSGELFF.

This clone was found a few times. This CDR3 is CASSLGGQGIEQFF. Written as DNA, the CDR3 is TGTGCCAGCAGCTTAGGGGGACAGGGCATCGAGCAGTTCTTC. The chain couples TRBV11-3 to TRBJ2-1; 9 nucleotides agree with TRBD1. The CDR3 has 14 residues. V shed 1 base and J 10 bases; nucleotides not matched to a gene: 5. The V gene's germline CDR1 is SGHNT and CDR2 YENEEA.

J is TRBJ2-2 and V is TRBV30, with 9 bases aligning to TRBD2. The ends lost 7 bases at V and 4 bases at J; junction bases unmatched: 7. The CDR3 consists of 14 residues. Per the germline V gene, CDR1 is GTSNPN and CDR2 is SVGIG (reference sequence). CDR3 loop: CASDLAGSTGELFF. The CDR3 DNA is TGTGCCTCGGATCTAGCGGGAAGCACCGGGGAGCTGTTTTTT.

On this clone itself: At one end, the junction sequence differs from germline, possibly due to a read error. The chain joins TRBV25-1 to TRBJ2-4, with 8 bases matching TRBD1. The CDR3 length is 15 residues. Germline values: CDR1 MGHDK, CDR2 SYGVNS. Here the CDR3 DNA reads TGTGCCAGCAGTGGGTTCCAGGGGGCCAAGAACATTCAGTACTTC. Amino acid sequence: CASSGFQGAKNIQYF.

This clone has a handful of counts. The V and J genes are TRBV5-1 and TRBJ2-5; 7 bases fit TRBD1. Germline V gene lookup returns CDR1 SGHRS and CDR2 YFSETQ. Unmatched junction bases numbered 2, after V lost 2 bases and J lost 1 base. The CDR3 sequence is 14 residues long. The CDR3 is CASSLQGTQETQYF. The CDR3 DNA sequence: TGCGCCAGCAGCTTACAGGGGACCCAAGAGACCCAGTACTTC.

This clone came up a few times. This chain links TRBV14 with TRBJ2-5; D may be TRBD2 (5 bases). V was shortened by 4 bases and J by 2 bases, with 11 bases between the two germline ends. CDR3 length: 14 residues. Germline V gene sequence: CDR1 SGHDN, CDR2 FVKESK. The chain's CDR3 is CASSLGLIQETQYF. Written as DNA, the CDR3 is TGTGCCAGCAGCCTTGGACTCATACAAGAGACCCAGTACTTC.

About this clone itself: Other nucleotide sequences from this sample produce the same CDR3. This chain's CDR3 is CASSSQGNTEAFF. The CDR3, as DNA: TGTGCCAGCAGCTCTCAGGGGAACACTGAAGCTTTCTTT. The chain combines TRBV7-6 with TRBJ1-1; weak D call: TRBD1 (5 bases). Germline V gene data show CDR1 as SGHVS and CDR2 as FNYEAQ. The V and J ends lost 4 bases and 1 base respectively, with 7 bases between them. The CDR3 loop spans 13 amino acids.

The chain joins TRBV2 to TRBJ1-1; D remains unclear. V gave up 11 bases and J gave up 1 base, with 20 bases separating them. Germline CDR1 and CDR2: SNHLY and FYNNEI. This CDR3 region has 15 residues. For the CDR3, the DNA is TGTGCCGCGGGAAGGAATTCTGGCCCGAACACTGAAGCTTTCTTT. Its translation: CAAGRNSGPNTEAFF.

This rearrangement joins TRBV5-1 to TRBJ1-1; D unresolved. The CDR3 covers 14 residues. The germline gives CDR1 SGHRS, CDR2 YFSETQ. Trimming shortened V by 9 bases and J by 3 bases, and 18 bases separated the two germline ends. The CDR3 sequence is CATSSGSKDTEAFF. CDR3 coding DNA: TGCGCCACCTCGTCGGGGTCAAAGGACACTGAAGCTTTCTTT.

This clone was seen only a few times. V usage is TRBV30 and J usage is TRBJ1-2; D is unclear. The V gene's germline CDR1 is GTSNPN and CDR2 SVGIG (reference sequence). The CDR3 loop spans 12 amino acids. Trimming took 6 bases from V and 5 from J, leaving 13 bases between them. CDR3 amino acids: CACPRRSYGYTF. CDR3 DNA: TGTGCCTGCCCCCGGAGGTCATATGGCTACACCTTC.

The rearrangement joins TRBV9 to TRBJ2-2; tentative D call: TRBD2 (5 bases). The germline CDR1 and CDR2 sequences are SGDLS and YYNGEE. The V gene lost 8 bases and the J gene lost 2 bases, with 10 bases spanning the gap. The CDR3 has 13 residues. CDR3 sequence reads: CASNGGNTGELFF. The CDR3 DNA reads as TGTGCCAGTAACGGAGGTAACACCGGGGAGCTGTTTTTT.

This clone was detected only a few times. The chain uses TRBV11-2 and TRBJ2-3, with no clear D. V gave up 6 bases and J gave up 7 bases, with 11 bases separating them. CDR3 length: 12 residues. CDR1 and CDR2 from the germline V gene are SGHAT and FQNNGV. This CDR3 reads CASSPTPNTQYF. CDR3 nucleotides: TGTGCCAGCAGTCCTACCCCGAATACGCAGTATTTT.

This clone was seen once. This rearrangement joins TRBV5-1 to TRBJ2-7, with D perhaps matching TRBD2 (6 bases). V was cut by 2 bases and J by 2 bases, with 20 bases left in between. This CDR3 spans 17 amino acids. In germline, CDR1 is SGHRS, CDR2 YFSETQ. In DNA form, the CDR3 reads TGCGCCAGCAGCTTTTCCCTAGCGACACGCGGAACCTACGAGCAGTACTTC. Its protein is CASSFSLATRGTYEQYF.

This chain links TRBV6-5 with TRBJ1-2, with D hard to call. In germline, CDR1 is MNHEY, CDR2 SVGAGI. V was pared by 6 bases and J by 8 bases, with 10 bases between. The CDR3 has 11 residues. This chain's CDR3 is CASRSNEGYTF. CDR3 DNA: TGTGCCAGCAGGAGCAATGAGGGCTACACCTTC.

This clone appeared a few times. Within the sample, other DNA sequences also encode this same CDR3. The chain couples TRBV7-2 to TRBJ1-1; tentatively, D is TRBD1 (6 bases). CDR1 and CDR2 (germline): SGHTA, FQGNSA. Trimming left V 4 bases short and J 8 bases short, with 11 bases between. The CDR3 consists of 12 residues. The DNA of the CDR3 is TGTGCCAGCAGCTCACAGGGTGCGGAAGCTTTCTTT. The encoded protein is CASSSQGAEAFF.

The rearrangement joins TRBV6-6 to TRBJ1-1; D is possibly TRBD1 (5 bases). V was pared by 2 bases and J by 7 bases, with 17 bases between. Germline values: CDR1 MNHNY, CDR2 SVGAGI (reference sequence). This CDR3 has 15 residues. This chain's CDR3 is CASSYRWGSSIEAFF. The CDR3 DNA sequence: TGTGCCAGCAGTTACCGATGGGGCAGCTCTATTGAAGCTTTCTTT.